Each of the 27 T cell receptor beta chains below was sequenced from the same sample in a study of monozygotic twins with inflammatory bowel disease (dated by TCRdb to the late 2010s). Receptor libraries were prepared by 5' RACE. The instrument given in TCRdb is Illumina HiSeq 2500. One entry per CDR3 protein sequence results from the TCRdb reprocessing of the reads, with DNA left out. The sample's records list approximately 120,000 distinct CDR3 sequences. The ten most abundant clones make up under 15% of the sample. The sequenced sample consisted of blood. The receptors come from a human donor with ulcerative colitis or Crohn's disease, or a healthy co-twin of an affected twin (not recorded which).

The CDR3 loop is CASSEGTSGGSTQYF. J is TRBJ2-3 and V is TRBV2; the TRBD2 assignment by TCRdb is unverifiable without DNA. CDR1 is SNHLY, CDR2 FYNNEI, per germline. This CDR3 comprises 15 residues.

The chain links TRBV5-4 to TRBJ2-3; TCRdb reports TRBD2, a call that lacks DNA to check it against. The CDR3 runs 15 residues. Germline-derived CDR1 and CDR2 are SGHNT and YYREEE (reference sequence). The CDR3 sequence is CASSSRLESTDTQYF.

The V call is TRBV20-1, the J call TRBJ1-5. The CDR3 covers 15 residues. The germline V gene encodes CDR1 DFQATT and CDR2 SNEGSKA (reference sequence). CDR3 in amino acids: CSASNTAGLNQPQHF.

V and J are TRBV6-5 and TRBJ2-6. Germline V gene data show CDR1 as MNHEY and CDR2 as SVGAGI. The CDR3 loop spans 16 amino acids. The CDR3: CASSYSYSSGANVLTF.

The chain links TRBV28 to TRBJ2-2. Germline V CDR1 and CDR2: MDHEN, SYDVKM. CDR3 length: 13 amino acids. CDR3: CASSDLGSGELFF.

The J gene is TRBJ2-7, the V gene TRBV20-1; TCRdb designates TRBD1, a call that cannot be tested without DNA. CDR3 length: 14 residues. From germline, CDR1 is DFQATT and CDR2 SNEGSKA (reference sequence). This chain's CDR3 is CSAHPATGDYEQYF.

The CDR3 is CASSFESGYEQYF. The chain employs TRBV12-3 or TRBV12-4 and TRBJ2-7. The CDR3 runs 13 residues.

CDR3: CASSQDGNTEAFF. This chain joins TRBV3-1 and TRBJ1-1. The CDR3 runs to 13 residues. Germline CDR1 and CDR2: LGHDT and YNNKEL (reference sequence).

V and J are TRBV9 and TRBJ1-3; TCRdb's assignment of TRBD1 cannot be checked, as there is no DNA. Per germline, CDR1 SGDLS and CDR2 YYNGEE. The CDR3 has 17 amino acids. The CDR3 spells CASSPRGQGLSGNTIYF.

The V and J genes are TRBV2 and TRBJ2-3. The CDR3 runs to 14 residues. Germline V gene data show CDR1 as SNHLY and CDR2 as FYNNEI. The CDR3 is CASSGRSSTDTQYF.

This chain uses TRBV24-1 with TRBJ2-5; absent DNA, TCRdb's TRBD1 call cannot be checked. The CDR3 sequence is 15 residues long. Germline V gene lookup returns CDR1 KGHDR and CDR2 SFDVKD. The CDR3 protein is CATSSKQAYQETQYF.

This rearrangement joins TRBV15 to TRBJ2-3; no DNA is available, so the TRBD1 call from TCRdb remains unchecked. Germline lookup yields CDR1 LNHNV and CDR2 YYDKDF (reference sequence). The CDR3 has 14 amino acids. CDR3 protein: CATSRVRGPDTQYF.

This CDR3 is CASSPGRGTGELFF. The J gene is TRBJ2-2, the V gene TRBV7-2; the D call of TRBD2 rests on TCRdb alone, since no DNA is present to check it. Germline CDR1 SGHTA, CDR2 FQGNSA. The CDR3 has 14 amino acids.

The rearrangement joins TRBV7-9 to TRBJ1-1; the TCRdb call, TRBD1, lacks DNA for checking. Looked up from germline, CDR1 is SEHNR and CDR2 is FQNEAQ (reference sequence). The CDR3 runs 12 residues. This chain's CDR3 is CASSWADTEAFF.

CDR3: CASSLVHRGLALNEQFF. The chain couples TRBV7-2 to TRBJ2-1; the TCRdb call, TRBD2, lacks DNA for checking. The CDR3 has 17 residues. Germline CDR1 and CDR2: SGHTA and FQGNSA.

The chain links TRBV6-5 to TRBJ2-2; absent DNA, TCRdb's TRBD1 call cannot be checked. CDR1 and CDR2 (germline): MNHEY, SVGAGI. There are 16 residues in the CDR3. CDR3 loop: CASSYGQGLNTGELFF.

The CDR3 loop is CASSLGGGSKEQFF. V usage is TRBV12-3 or TRBV12-4 and J usage is TRBJ2-1; the D call of TRBD1 rests on TCRdb alone, since no DNA is present to check it. There are 14 residues in the CDR3.

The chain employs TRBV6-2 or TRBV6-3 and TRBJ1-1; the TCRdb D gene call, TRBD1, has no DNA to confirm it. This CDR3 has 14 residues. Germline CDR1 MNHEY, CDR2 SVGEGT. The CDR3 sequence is CASSYFPENTEAFF.

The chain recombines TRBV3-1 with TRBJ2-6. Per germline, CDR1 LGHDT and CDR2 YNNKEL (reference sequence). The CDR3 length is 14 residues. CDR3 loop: CASSHVSGANVLTF. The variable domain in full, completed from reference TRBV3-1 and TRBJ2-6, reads DTAVSQTPKYLVTQMGNDKSIKCEQNLGHDTMYWYKQDSKKFLKIMFSYNNKELIINETVPNRFSPKSPDKAHLNLHINSLELGDSAVYFCASSHVSGANVLTFGAGSRLTVL.

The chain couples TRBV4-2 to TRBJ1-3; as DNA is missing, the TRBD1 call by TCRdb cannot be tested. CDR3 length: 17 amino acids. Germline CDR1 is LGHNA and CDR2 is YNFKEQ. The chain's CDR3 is CASSPIGRQGSGNTIYF.

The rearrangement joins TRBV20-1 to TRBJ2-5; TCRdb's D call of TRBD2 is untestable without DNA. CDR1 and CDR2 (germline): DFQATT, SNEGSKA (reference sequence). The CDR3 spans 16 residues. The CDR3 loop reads CSARVFGTSDQETQYF.

CDR3 region: CASSFTGGNNEKLFF. This sequence joins TRBV7-9 and TRBJ1-4; TCRdb outputs TRBD1, but without DNA this stays unchecked. In germline, CDR1 is SEHNR, CDR2 FQNEAQ (reference sequence). There are 15 residues in the CDR3.

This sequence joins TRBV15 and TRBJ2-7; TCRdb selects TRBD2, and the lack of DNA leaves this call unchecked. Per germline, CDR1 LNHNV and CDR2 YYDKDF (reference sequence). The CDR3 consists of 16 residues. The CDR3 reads CATSTEAGSFSHEQYF.

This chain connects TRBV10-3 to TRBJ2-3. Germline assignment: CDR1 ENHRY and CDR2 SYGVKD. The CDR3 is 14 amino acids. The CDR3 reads CAISDRFSTDTQYF.

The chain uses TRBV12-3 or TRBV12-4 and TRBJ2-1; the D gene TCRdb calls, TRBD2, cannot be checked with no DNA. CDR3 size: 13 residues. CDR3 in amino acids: CATRGGLNNEQFF.

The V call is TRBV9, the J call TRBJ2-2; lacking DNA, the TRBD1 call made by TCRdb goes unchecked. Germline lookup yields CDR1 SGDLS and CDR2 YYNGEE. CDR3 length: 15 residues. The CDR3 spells CASRPGGANTGELFF.

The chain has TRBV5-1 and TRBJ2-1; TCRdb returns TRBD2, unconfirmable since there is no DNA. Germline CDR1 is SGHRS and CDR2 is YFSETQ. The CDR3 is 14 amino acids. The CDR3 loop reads CASTPGLVIDEQFF.